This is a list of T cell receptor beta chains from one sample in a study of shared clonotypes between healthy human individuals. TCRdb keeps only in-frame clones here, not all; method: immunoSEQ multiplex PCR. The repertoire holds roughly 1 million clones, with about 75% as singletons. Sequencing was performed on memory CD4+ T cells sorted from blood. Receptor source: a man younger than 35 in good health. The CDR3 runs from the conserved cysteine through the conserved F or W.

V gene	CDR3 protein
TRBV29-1	CSVAGQPNGEQYF
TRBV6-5	CASSYRPSTGGYTF
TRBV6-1	CASSEGTSRLHF
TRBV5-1	CASSLVMDSPLHF
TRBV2	CASNWAPSTGGKNEQFF
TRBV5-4	CASSSDTRMNTEAFF
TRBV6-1	CASSPTSGGQKTQYF
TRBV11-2	CASSLDGASLNTIYF
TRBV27	CASSFMDPGNTGELFF
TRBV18	CASSQGPPGALGTSGRYEQYF
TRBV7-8	CASSPFWGSTDTQYF
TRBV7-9	CASSSSANEQFF
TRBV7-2	CASSKDRGADTQYF
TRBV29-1	CSVTPGPEAFF
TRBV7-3	CASSRGSQETQYF
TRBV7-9	CASSLGTSGVETQYF
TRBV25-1	CASSTDRDPSSYNSPLHF